Described below is a single T cell receptor (beta chain) sequence and its context. What it binds is not known. The data belong to a study of beta chain features in type 1 diabetes. Study at large: Healthy donors and patients had similar age, gender and cell yields. Study findings and constraints: The naive, central memory and Treg TCRB repertoires of patients appeared to be more similar to one another than those of healthy donors. Type 1 diabetes patients showed a moderate but significant shortening of TCRB CDR3s in all four CD4+ subsets. Cells that show high TCR expression could be over-represented by cDNA sequencing.

The CDR3 is made up of 13 amino acids. Trimming pared 3 bases from V and 5 bases from J, leaving 7 bases between. Per germline, CDR1 MGHDK and CDR2 SYGVNS. Sequenced material consisted of expressed TCRB transcripts (all of the isolated RNA was reverse transcribed). The method was immunoSEQ multiplex PCR; TCRdb's version includes in-frame clones alone and lacks a portion of them. The sample holds about 470,000 clones, around 30% seen once. Specimen: naive CD4+ T cells from blood. The source of this sequence is a man aged 18-30 years in good health. The chain combines TRBV25-1 with TRBJ2-2, with D possibly matching TRBD1 (6 bases). The chain's CDR3 is CASSEQGTGELFF. For the CDR3, the DNA is TGTGCCAGCAGTGAGCAGGGGACCGGGGAGCTGTTTTTT. The full variable domain, rest sourced from reference TRBV25-1 and TRBJ2-2, is EADIYQTPRYLVIGTGKKITLECSQTMGHDKMYWYQQDPGMELHLIHYSYGVNSTEKGDLSSESTVSRIRTEHFPLTLESARPSHTSQYLCASSEQGTGELFFGEGSRLTVL.